This TCR beta chain was recovered during a study of preoperative IRX-2 immunotherapy in early breast cancer. The treatment was: preoperative locoregional IRX-2 cytokine immunotherapy. Assay used: immunoSEQ multiplex PCR; TCRdb lists only in-frame clones, some missing. The profile covers tens of thousands of clones, with around 75% appearing a single time and less than 2.5% taken by the ten largest. This TCR came from a human donor with breast cancer. This sample comprised lymph node tissue, obtained before IRX-2 immunotherapy.

The CDR3 bases are TGTGCCAGCAGTCCCCGACTATCCGGGGAGCTGTTTTTT. Translation gives CASSPRLSGELFF. The chain links TRBV6-8 to TRBJ2-2; D is perhaps TRBD2 (5 bases). Germline values: CDR1 MNHGY, CDR2 SAAAGT. Trimming took 5 bases from V and 6 from J, leaving 10 bases between them. The CDR3 runs 13 residues.